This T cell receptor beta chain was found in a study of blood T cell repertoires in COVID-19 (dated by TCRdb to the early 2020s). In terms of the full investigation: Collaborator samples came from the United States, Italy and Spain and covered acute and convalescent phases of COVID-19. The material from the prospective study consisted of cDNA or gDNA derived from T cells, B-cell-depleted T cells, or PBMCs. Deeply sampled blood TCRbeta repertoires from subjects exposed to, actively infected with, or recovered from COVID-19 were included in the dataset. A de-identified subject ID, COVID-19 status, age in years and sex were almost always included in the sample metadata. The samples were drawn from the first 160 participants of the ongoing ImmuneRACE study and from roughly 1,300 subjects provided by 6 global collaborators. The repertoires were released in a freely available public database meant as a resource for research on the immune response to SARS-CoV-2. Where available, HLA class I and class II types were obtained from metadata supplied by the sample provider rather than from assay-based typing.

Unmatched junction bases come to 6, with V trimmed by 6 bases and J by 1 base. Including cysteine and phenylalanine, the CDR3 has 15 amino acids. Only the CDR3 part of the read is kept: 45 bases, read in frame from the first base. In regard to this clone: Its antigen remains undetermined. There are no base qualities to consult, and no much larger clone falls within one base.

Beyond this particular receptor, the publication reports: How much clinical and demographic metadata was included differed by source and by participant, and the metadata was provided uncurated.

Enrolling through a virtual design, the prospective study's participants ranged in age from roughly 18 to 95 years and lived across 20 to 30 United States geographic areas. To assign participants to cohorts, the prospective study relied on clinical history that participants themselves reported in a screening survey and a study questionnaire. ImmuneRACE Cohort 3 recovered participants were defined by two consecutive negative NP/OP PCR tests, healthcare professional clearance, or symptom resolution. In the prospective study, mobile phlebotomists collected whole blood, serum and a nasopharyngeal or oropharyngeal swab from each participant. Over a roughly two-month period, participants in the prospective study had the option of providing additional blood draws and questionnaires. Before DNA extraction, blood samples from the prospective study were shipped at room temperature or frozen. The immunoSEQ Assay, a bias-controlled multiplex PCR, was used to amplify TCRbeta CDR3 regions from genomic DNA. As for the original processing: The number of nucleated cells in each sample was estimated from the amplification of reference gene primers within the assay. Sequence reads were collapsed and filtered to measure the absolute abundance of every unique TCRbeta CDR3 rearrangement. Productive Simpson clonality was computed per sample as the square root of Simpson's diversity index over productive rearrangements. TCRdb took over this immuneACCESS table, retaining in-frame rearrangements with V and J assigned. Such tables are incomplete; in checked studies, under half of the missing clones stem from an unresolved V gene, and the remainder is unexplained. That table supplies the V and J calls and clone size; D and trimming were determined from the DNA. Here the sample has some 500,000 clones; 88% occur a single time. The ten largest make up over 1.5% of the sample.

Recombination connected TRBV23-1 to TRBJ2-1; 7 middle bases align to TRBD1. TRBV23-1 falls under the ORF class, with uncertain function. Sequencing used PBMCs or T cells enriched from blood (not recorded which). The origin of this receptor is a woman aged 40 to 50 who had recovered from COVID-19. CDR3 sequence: CASRTDRVSYNEQFF. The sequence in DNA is TGCGCCAGCAGGACAGACAGGGTATCCTACAATGAGCAGTTCTTC.